The 15 T cell receptor beta chains reported below all come from one sample, sequenced in a study of identifying expanded T cells in peripheral blood (dated by TCRdb to about 2019). Preparation of the library involved the immunoSEQ multiplex PCR assay. What TCRdb holds here is the immuneACCESS table cut down to in-frame rearrangements. Part of the clones is not present; checked against another copy, under half of the missing clones reflect an unresolved V gene, and the others are unexplained. The table for this sample lists 97,000 or so clones; about 91% of them were counted only once. Roughly 15% of the sample belongs to the ten largest clones. Sequenced sample: blood. These receptors all stem from a person aged 18 to 75 in good health.

This chain uses TRBV6-6 with TRBJ2-5; TRBD1 is a possible D gene (5 bases). Deletions cut 0 bases from V and 2 bases from J, with 10 bases between. CDR3 length: 15 residues. The V gene's germline CDR1 is MNHNY and CDR2 SVGAGI (reference sequence). The CDR3 nucleotides are TGTGCCAGCAGTTACTCGGACACCGGTCAAGAGACCCAGTACTTC. Amino acid sequence: CASSYSDTGQETQYF.

In this sample, this clone turned up a few times. The V call is TRBV30, the J call TRBJ1-1; D call uncertain. Per the germline V gene, CDR1 is GTSNPN and CDR2 is SVGIG (reference sequence). V lost 3 bases and J 4 bases, leaving 9 bases between the germline ends. The CDR3 totals 12 residues. The CDR3 nucleotides are TGTGCCTGGAGGGGCCATTCCACTGAAGCTTTCTTT. Amino acids: CAWRGHSTEAFF.

The gene calls are TRBV9 and TRBJ2-7; D is unresolved. The V gene's germline CDR1 is SGDLS and CDR2 YYNGEE. V was trimmed by 0 bases and J by 6 bases, leaving 10 bases between them. The CDR3 extends over 13 amino acids. The CDR3 region has the DNA TGTGCCAGCAGCGTAGAAGGCCCCGCCGAGCAGTACTTC. It is translated as CASSVEGPAEQYF.

This chain connects TRBV7-8 to TRBJ2-7; D is undetermined. This CDR3 comprises 14 residues. The V gene's germline CDR1 is SGHVS and CDR2 FQNEAQ. V lost 5 bases, J lost 6 bases, and 17 bases lay in between. The CDR3 here is CASSPRSTIGEQYF. In DNA form, the CDR3 reads TGTGCCAGCAGCCCACGGAGCACGATAGGCGAGCAGTACTTC.

The chain couples TRBV2 to TRBJ2-5, with a weak D call TRBD2 (6 bases). Trimming pared 6 bases from V and 2 bases from J, leaving 13 bases between. The germline V gene encodes CDR1 SNHLY and CDR2 FYNNEI. This CDR3 is 14 amino acids long. This chain's CDR3 is CASSLGLVQETQYF. The CDR3 nucleotides are TGTGCCAGCAGCCTGGGACTCGTACAAGAGACCCAGTACTTC.

The gene calls are TRBV9 and TRBJ2-5, with 13 bases fitting TRBD2. Germline V gene data show CDR1 as SGDLS and CDR2 as YYNGEE. The junction had 2 bases not matched to a gene; V was cut back by 2 bases and J by 4 bases. CDR3 length: 15 amino acids. The CDR3 loop reads CASSVRLAGGETQYF. CDR3 coding DNA: TGTGCCAGCAGCGTCCGACTAGCGGGGGGAGAGACCCAGTACTTC.

The chain uses TRBV28 and TRBJ1-2; TRBD1 matches 8 bases. This CDR3 has 16 residues. The germline V gene encodes CDR1 MDHEN and CDR2 SYDVKM. The J segment lost 4 bases and the V segment lost 6 bases, leaving 13 bases of the junction unmatched. The CDR3 DNA is TGTGCCAGCAGCCCTAGAATCCAGGGACAGGTCTATGGCTACACCTTC. Residues: CASSPRIQGQVYGYTF.

This clone was observed a few times. This chain connects TRBV6-1 to TRBJ1-5; 9 bases agree with TRBD1. Germline V CDR1 and CDR2: MNHNS, SASEGT. With V trimmed by 4 bases and J by 2 bases, 15 bases remained unmatched. The CDR3 consists of 19 residues. This chain's CDR3 is CASSVPRDRVIIGNQPQHF. CDR3 nucleotides: TGTGCCAGCAGTGTTCCACGGGACAGGGTGATTATCGGCAATCAGCCCCAGCATTTT.

V is TRBV29-1 and J is TRBJ1-2, with a tentative D call TRBD1 (5 bases). Germline CDR1 and CDR2: SQVTM and ANQGSEA. CDR3 length: 11 residues. The CDR3 loop reads CSTAGGNGYTF. Written as DNA, the CDR3 is TGCAGTACTGCCGGGGGGAATGGCTACACCTTC.

The rearrangement links TRBV19 to TRBJ1-1, with 8 bases that match TRBD1. Trimming at V came to 5 bases and at J to 5 bases, leaving 7 bases not matched to a gene. Germline CDR1 and CDR2: LNHDA and SQIVND (reference sequence). The CDR3 is 14 residues long. In DNA, the CDR3 is TGTGCCAGTAGTGTGCTGGACAGGGCTACTGAAGCTTTCTTT. This encodes CASSVLDRATEAFF.

The CDR3 DNA reads as TGTGCCAGCAGTGAACCCCAACAGGACAGGGAAAAGAACTATGGCTACACCTTC. It specifies CASSEPQQDREKNYGYTF. V usage is TRBV25-1 and J usage is TRBJ1-2; TRBD1 aligns across 8 bases. The CDR3 loop spans 18 amino acids. The germline CDR1 and CDR2 sequences are MGHDK and SYGVNS. The junction had 13 bases not matched to a gene; V was cut back by 2 bases and J by 2 bases.

The genes are TRBV4-1 and TRBJ2-1; weak D call: TRBD1 (6 bases). Germline V lookup: CDR1 MGHRA, CDR2 YSYEKL. Trimming left V 0 bases short and J 6 bases short, with 12 bases between. The CDR3 consists of 15 residues. CDR3 DNA: TGCGCCAGCAGCCAAGATGGAGACAGGTCCAATGAGCAGTTCTTC. Its translation is CASSQDGDRSNEQFF.

J is TRBJ2-7 and V is TRBV6-5; 7 bases map to TRBD1. The V and J ends lost 5 bases and 2 bases, in that order; junction bases with no gene match: 9. The CDR3 has 15 amino acids. Germline values: CDR1 MNHEY, CDR2 SVGAGI. Here the CDR3 reads CASSTPTGSAYEQYF. The CDR3, as DNA: TGTGCCAGCAGTACACCGACAGGGTCCGCCTACGAGCAGTACTTC.

The chain combines TRBV28 with TRBJ2-2; D is uncertain. Trimming pared 1 base from V and 0 bases from J, leaving 3 bases between. Germline V gene sequence: CDR1 MDHEN, CDR2 SYDVKM. CDR3 length: 14 residues. The CDR3: CASSLYSNTGELFF. CDR3 coding DNA: TGTGCCAGCAGTTTATACTCGAACACCGGGGAGCTGTTTTTT.

The chain links TRBV29-1 to TRBJ1-2; 8 bases fit TRBD1. The CDR3 has 13 amino acids. Germline CDR1 and CDR2: SQVTM and ANQGSEA. Trimming took 4 bases from V and 7 from J; bases not matched to a gene: 8. CDR3 amino acids: CSVGTGGYSGYTF. DNA for the CDR3: TGCAGCGTTGGCACAGGGGGATATTCTGGCTACACCTTC.